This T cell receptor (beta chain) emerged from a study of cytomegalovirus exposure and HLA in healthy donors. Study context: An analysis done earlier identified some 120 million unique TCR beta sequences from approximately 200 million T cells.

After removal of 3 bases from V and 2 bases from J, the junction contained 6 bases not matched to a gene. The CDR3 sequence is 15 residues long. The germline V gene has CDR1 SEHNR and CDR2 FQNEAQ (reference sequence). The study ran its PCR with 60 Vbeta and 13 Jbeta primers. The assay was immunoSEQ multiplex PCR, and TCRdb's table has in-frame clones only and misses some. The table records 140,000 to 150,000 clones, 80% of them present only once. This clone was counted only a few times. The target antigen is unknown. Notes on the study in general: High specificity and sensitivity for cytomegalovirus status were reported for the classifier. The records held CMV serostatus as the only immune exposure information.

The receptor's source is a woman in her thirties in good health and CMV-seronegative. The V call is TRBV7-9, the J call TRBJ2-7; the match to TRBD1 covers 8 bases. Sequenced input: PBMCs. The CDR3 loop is CASSFSGGAPYEQYF. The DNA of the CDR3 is TGTGCCAGCAGCTTCTCAGGGGGCGCGCCCTACGAGCAGTACTTC.